This T cell receptor beta chain was found in a study of graft-versus-host responses after intestinal transplantation. Study-level information: Every recipient underwent anti-thymocyte globulin induction, then tacrolimus and steroids for approximately three years. Points from the study as a whole: GvH clones were found in recipient marrow; some appeared first in ileum or blood. Declining HvG levels early post-transplant were linked to peak circulating GvH clone levels.

Trimming shortened V by 4 bases and J by 3 bases, and 11 bases separated the two germline ends. Germline loops: CDR1 SGHDT, CDR2 YYEEEE. CDR3 length: 14 amino acids. On this clone: Its antigen is undetermined.

Data came from immunoSEQ multiplex PCR; TCRdb stores just in-frame clones and leaves some out. The sample lists about 90,000 clones, roughly 90% occurring once. The clonotype comes from a human donor who received an intestinal transplant. This sequence joins TRBV5-6 and TRBJ2-1; possibly TRBD2 for D (5 bases). The sequencing used unstimulated CD8+ T cells sorted from spleen or lymph node cells, collected before intestinal transplant. This CDR3 is CASSDVAYYNEQFF. In nucleotides, the CDR3 is TGTGCCAGCAGCGACGTAGCGTACTACAATGAGCAGTTCTTC.